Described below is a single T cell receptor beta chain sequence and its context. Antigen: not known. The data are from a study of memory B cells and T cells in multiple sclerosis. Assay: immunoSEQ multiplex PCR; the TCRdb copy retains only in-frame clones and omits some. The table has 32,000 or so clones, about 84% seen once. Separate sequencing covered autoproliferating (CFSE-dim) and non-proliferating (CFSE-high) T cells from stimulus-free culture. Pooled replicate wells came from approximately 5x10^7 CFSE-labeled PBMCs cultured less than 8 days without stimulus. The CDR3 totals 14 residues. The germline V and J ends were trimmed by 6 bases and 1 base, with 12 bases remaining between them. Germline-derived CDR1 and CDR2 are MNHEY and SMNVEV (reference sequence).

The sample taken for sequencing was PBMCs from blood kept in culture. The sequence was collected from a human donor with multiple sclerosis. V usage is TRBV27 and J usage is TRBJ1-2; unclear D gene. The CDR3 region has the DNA TGTGCCAGCAGCCACACGGGGTATAACTATGGCTACACCTTC. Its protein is CASSHTGYNYGYTF.